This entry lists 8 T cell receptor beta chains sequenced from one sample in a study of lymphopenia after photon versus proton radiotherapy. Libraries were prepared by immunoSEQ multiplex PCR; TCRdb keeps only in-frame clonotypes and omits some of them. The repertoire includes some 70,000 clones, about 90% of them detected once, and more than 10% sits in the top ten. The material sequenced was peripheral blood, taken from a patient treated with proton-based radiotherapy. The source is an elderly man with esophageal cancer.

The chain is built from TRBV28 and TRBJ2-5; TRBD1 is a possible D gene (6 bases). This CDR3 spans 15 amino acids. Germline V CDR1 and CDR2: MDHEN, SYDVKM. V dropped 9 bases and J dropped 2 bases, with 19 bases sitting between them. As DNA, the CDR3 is TGTGCCAGTTCTTGGGGGCACACACGGCAAGAGACCCAGTACTTC. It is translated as CASSWGHTRQETQYF.

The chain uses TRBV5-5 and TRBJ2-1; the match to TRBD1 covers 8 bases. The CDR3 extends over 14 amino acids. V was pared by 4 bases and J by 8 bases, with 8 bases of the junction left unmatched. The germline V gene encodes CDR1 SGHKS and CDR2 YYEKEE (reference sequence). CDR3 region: CASSPGQGLDEQFF. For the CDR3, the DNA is TGTGCCAGCAGCCCCGGACAGGGTCTCGATGAGCAGTTCTTC.

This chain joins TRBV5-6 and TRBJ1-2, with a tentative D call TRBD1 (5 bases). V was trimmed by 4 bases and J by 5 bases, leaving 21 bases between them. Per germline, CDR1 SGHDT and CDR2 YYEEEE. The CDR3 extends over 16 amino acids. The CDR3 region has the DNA TGTGCCAGCAGCCCGGACACTGATGTTAACTATTATGGCTACACCTTC. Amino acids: CASSPDTDVNYYGYTF.

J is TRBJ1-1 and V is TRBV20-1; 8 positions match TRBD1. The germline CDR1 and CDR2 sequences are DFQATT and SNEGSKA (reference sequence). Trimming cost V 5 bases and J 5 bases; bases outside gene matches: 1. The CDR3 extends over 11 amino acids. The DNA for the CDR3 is TGCAGTGCTCACAGGGGGACTGAAGCTTTCTTT. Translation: CSAHRGTEAFF.

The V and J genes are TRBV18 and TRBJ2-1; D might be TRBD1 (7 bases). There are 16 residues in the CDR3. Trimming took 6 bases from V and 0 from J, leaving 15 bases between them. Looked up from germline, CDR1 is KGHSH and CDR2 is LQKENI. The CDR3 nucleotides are TGTGCCAGCTCCCAAGGGGGGACAGTCTCCTACAATGAGCAGTTCTTC. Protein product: CASSQGGTVSYNEQFF.

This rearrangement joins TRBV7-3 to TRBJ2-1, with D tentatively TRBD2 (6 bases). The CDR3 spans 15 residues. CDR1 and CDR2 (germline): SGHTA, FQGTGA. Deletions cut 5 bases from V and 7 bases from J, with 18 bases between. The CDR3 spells CASSPRGTGWNEQFF. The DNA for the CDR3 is TGTGCCAGCAGCCCACGGGGGACGGGATGGAATGAGCAGTTCTTC.

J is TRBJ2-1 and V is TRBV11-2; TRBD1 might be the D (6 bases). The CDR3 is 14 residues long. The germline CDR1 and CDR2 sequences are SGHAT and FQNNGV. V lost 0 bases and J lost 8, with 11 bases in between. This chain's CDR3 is CASSLERQGHEQFF. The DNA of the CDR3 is TGTGCCAGCAGCTTAGAACGCCAGGGGCATGAGCAGTTCTTC.

CDR3 region: CASSVGASGANVLTF. CDR3 in DNA: TGCGCCAGCAGCGTTGGAGCTTCCGGGGCCAACGTCCTGACTTTC. The V call is TRBV5-1, the J call TRBJ2-6; D uncertain. The germline CDR1 and CDR2 sequences are SGHRS and YFSETQ. V was trimmed by 4 bases and J by 4 bases, leaving 12 bases between them. The CDR3 loop spans 15 amino acids.